This TCR beta chain comes out of a study of T cell changes during pregnancy in multiple sclerosis (dated by TCRdb to the late 2010s). Study-wide context: The study looked at changes in the T cell repertoire across pregnancy in women with multiple sclerosis.

The method was the immunoSEQ multiplex PCR assay. In TCRdb, the immuneACCESS table is reduced to in-frame sequences with V and J assigned. These tables do not hold every clone; where another copy was compared, an unresolved V gene accounts for under half, and the others remain unexplained. The sample table contains about 71,000 clones; only one count was recorded for around nine tenths of them. Jointly, the top ten make up 1.2% of the sample. V trim: 7 bases; J trim: 4 bases; unmatched bases: 6. Its CDR3 holds 13 amino acids, cysteine through phenylalanine. Only the CDR3 region is kept as DNA, spanning 39 bases read in frame from base 1. Reading the germline V gene gives CDR1 SQVTM and CDR2 ANQGSEA. This clone is a singleton in its sample. It has no known antigen specificity. No base quality information exists; no much larger clone differs at one position.

This TCR came from a female donor with multiple sclerosis, enrolled in a pregnancy study. The sample consisted of peripheral blood, taken in the third trimester of pregnancy. The chain is made from TRBV29-1 and TRBJ2-7; 11 bases in the junction line up with TRBD2. The sequenced DNA is TGCAGCGCACTAGCGGGAGCATGGTACGAGCAGTACTTC. It translates as CSALAGAWYEQYF.